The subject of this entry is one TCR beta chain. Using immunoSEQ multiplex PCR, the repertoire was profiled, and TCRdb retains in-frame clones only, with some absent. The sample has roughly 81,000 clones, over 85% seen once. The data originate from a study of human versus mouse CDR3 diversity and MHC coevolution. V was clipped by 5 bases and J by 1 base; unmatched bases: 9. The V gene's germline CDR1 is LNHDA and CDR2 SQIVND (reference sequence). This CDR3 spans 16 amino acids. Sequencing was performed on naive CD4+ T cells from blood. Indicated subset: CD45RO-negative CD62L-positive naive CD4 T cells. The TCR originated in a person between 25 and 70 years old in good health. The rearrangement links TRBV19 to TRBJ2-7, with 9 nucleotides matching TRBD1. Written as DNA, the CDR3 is TGTGCCAGTAGTGGGGCAGGGACAGGGCATTCCTACGAGCAGTACTTC. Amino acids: CASSGAGTGHSYEQYF.